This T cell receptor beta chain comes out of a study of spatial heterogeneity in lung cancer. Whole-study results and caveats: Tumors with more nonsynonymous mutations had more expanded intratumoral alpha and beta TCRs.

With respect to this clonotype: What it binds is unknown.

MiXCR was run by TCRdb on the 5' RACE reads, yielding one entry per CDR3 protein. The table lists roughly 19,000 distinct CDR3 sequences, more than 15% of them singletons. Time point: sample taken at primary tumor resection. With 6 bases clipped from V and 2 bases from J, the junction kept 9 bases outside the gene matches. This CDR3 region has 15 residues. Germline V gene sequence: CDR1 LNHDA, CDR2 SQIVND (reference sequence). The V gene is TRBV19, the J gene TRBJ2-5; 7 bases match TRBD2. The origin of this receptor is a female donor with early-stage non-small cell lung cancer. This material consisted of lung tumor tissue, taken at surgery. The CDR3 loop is CASSLTSDPQETQYF. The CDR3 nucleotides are TGTGCCAGTAGCCTCACTAGCGACCCTCAAGAGACCCAGTACTTC.